This T cell receptor beta chain was sequenced during a study of shared clonotypes between healthy human individuals. V shed 2 bases and J shed 6 bases, with 17 bases lying between them. The germline CDR1 and CDR2 sequences are KGHSH and LQKENI. The CDR3 is 16 amino acids. Donors comprised only Caucasian adults living in Nashville, Tennessee. Genomic DNA of every subset was divided equally among multiple immunoSEQ plates. Sequencing was performed with immunoSEQ multiplex PCR; in TCRdb, only in-frame clones are kept and a portion is missing. Here the sample spans 2,500,000 or so clones, less than 95% being singletons.

This sequence was found in a man younger than 35 in good health. Some clones in this sample may be carry-over from other donors' samples. Sequencing input: naive CD4+ T cells from PBMCs. Subset indicated: CD45RA+ positively selected. The chain is built from TRBV18 and TRBJ2-1, with D maybe TRBD1 (5 bases). The CDR3 protein is CASSPSMAGWGNEQFF. DNA for the CDR3: TGTGCCAGCTCACCAAGCATGGCAGGGTGGGGCAATGAGCAGTTCTTC.